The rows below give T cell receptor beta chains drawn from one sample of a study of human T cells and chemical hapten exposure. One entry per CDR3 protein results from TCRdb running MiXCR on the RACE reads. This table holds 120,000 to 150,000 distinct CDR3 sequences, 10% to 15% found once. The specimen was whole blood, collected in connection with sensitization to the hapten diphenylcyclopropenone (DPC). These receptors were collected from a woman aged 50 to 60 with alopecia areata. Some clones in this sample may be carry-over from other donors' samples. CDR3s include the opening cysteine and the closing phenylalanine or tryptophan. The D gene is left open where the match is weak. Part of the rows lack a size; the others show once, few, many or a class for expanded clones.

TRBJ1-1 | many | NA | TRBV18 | TGTGCCAGCTCACCACCGGGACGAAACACTGAAGCTTTCTTT | CASSPPGRNTEAFF
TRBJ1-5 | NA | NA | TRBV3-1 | TGTGCCAGCAGCCAAACGGCCAATCAGCCCCAGCATTTT | CASSQTANQPQHF
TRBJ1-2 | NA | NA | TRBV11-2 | TGTGCCAGCAGCTTCGGGCCGACTAACTATGGCTACACCTTC | CASSFGPTNYGYTF
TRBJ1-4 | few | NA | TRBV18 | TGTGCCAGCTCACCTCAGGGGCCTTTGGGAAAACTGTTTTTT | CASSPQGPLGKLFF
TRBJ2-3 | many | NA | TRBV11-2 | TGTGCCAGCAGCCTACCGGGACCCTACACAGATACGCAGTATTTT | CASSLPGPYTDTQYF
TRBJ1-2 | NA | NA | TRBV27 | TGTGCCAGCAGTAACCCAGGGGCTAAAGGCTACACCTTC | CASSNPGAKGYTF
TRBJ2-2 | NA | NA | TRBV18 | TGTGCCAGCTCACCGAGCCCTAACACCGGGGAGCAGTTTTTT | CASSPSPNTGEQFF
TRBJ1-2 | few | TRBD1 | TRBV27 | TGTGCCAGCAGTTTCCGGGACAGGGATCGCTACACCTTC | CASSFRDRDRYTF
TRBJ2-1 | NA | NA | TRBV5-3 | TGTGCCTACCTAAGGGTCTATATCAATGAGCAGTTCTTC | CAYLRVYINEQFF
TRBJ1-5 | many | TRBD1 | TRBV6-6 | TGTGCCAGCAGTTACCTTGGACAGGGCCAGCCCCAGCATTTT | CASSYLGQGQPQHF
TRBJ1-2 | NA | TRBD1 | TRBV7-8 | TGTGCCAGCAGCCGGACAGGGACCTCCAGCTACACCTTC | CASSRTGTSSYTF
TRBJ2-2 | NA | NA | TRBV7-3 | TGTGCCAGCAGTTTCGGTAGCGGTTTATCGGAGGAGCTGTTTTTT | CASSFGSGLSEELFF
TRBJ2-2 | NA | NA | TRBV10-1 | TGCGCCAGCAGTGCGCTGGACAGGAACACCGGGGAGCTGTTTTTT | CASSALDRNTGELFF
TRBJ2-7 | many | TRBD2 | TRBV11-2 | TGTGCCAGCAGCCCCGTAGCGGGACCGATCTCCTACGAGCAGTACTTC | CASSPVAGPISYEQYF
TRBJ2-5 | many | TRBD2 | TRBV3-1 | TGTGCCAGCAGCCATTGGGCTAGCGGGAGCGGTGAGACCCAGTACTTC | CASSHWASGSGETQYF
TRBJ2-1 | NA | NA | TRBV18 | TGTGCCAGCTCAGTAAAAGCCTCCTACAATGAGCAGTTCTTC | CASSVKASYNEQFF
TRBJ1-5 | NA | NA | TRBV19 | TGTGCCAGTAGTATAGGGGGCTCCAATCAGCCCCAGCATTTT | CASSIGGSNQPQHF
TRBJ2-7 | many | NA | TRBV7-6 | TGTGCCAGCAGCTTAGACTCCGGGACTCACGCCTACGAGCAGTACTTC | CASSLDSGTHAYEQYF
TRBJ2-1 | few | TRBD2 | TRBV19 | TGTGCCAGTAGTGGGGCCCGGCTAGCGGGAGGCGGGGATGAGCAGTTCTTC | CASSGARLAGGGDEQFF
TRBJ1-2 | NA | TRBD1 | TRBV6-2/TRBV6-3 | TGTGCCAGCAGATCACAGGGGACCTATGGCTACACCTTC | CASRSQGTYGYTF
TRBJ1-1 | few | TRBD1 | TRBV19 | TGTGCCAGTAGTGCAGGGACAGGGCGCACTGAAGCTTTCTTT | CASSAGTGRTEAFF
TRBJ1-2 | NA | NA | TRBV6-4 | TGTGCCAGCAGTGAAGAGGGGACCTATGGCTACACCTTC | CASSEEGTYGYTF
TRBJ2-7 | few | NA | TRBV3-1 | TGTGCCAGCAGCCAGGGAGTTTGGGATTCCTACGAGCAGTACTTC | CASSQGVWDSYEQYF
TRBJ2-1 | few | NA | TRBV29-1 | TGCAGCGTTGATAGAGGGGGGATTGGCAATGAGCAGTTCTTC | CSVDRGGIGNEQFF
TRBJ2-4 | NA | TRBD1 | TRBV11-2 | TGTGCCAGCAGCTTAGTAGGGGGCGCCAACATTCAGTACTTC | CASSLVGGANIQYF
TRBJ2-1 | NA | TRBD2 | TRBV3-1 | TGTGCCAGCGGGGGGACTAGCGGAAAACTTTCCTACAATGAGCAGTTCTTC | CASGGTSGKLSYNEQFF
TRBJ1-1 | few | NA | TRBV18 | TGTGCCAGCTCACCACCTGTGGCGAACACTGAAGCTTTCTTT | CASSPPVANTEAFF
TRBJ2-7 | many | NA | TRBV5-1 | TGCGCCAGCAGCTTGTTCTACGACGAGCAGTACTTC | CASSLFYDEQYF
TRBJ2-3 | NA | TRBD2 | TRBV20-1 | TGCAGTGCTAGGCGGGTTAGCGGGAGAACAGATACGCAGTATTTT | CSARRVSGRTDTQYF
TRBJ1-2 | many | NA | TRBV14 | TGTGCCAGCAGCCAACGACGGGCAGCTAACTATGGCTACACCTTC | CASSQRRAANYGYTF
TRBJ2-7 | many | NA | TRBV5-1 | TGCGCCAGCAGCTTGGATGACTCTCCCTACGAGCAGTACTTC | CASSLDDSPYEQYF
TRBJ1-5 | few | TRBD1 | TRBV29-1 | TGCAGCGTTGGGGGACAGGGTAGCAATCAGCCCCAGCATTTT | CSVGGQGSNQPQHF
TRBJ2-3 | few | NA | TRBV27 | TGTGCTACAACCTCGGCAGTCGCTGGGACAGATACGCAGTATTTT | CATTSAVAGTDTQYF
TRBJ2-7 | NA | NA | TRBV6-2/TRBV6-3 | TGTGCCAGCAGGAGGTCCGGGACCAGGGCGCACGAGCAGTACTTC | CASRRSGTRAHEQYF
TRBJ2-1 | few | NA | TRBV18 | TGTGCCAGCTCACCAAGCCGGGACGGACACAATGAGCAGTTCTTC | CASSPSRDGHNEQFF
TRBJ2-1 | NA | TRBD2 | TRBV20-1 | TGCAGTGCGCAGGCGCCAGGACTAGCGGGGAGGGATGAGCAGTTCTTC | CSAQAPGLAGRDEQFF
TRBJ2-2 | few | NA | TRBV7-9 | TGTGCCAGCAGCTCACACATCACCGGGGAGCTGTTTTTT | CASSSHITGELFF
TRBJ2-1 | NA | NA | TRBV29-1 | TGCAGCGTCGGCCAGGGTAGCGCCTACAATGAGCAGTTCTTC | CSVGQGSAYNEQFF
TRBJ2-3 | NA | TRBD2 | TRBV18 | TGTGCCACCATGACTAGCCGCACAGATACGCAGTATTTT | CATMTSRTDTQYF
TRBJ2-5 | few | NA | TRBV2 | TGTGCCAGCAGTGATAGCAGCCAAGAGACCCAGTACTTC | CASSDSSQETQYF
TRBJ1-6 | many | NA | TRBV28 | TGTGCCAGCAGTTTCTCTAATTCACCCCTCCACTTT | CASSFSNSPLHF
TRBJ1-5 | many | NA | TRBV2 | TGTGCCAGCAGTGGTGTCAGTCTGACGCAGCCCCAGCATTTT | CASSGVSLTQPQHF
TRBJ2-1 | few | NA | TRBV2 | TGTGCCAGCAGGAGGGAACACTACAATGAGCAGTTCTTC | CASRREHYNEQFF
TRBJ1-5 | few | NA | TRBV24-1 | TGTGCCAACCGACTTCAAGAGGAGGCCCCCAGCAGGCAGCCCCAGCATTTT | CANRLQEEAPSRQPQHF
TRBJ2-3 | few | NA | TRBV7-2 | TGTGCCAGCAGCCGAGGGGCTCTTAGCACAGATACGCAGTATTTT | CASSRGALSTDTQYF
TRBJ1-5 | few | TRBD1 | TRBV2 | TGTGCCAGCAGTAGACAGGGGGGGTATCAGCCCCAGCATTTT | CASSRQGGYQPQHF
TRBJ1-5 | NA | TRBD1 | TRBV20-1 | TGCAGTGCTTTCAGCGCCCCGGGACAGGGACAGCCCCAGCATTTT | CSAFSAPGQGQPQHF
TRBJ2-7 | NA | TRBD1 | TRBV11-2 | TGTGCCAGCAGCCTATTGACAGGGGACTACGAGCAGTACTTC | CASSLLTGDYEQYF
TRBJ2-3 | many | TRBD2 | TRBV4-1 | TGCGCCAGCAGCCAAGTACCCCCTGCAGCGGGAGTTAGAGATACGCAGTATTTT | CASSQVPPAAGVRDTQYF
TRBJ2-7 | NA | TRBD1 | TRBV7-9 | TGTGCCAGCAGATCAGGGACAGGGTTCCACGAGCAGTACTTC | CASRSGTGFHEQYF
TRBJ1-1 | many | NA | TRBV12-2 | TGTGCAAGTCGCTTAGCAAACCCCCGGGATTTCTTT | CASRLANPRDFF
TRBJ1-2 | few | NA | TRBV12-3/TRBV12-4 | TGTGCCAGCAGTTTTACGGTAGTCGGCGGCTACACCTTC | CASSFTVVGGYTF
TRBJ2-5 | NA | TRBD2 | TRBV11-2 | TGTGCCAGCAGGGTGGGACTAGCGGGAGTATCGGGAGAGACCCAGTACTTC | CASRVGLAGVSGETQYF
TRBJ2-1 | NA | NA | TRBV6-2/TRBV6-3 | TGTGCCAGCAGCTCTATAATCCGCAATGAGCAGTTCTTC | CASSSIIRNEQFF